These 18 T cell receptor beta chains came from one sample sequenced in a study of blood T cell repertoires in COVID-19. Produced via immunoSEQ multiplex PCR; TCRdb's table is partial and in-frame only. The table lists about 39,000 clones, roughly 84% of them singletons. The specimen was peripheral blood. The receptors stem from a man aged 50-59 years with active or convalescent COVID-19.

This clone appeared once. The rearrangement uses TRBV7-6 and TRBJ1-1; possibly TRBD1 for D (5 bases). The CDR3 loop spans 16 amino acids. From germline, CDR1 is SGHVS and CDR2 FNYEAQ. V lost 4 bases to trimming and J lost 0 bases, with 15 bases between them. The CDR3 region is CASSSSTENMNTEAFF. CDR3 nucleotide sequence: TGTGCCAGCAGCTCGTCGACAGAGAACATGAACACTGAAGCTTTCTTT.

The CDR3 coding sequence is TGTGCCAGCAGCTTAGGGACAGGGGGATTAGGAGAGACCCAGTACTTC. This sequence encodes CASSLGTGGLGETQYF. The chain employs TRBV7-3 and TRBJ2-5; 11 nucleotides line up with TRBD1. V gave up 2 bases and J gave up 4 bases; unmatched junction bases: 6. Per the germline V gene, CDR1 is SGHTA and CDR2 is FQGTGA. The CDR3 sequence is 16 residues long.

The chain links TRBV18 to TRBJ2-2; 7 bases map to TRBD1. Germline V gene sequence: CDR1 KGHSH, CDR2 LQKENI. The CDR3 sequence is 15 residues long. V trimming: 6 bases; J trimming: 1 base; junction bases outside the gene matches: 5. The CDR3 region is CASSSDRMNTGELFF. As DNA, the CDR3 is TGTGCCAGCTCCTCGGACAGGATGAACACCGGGGAGCTGTTTTTT.

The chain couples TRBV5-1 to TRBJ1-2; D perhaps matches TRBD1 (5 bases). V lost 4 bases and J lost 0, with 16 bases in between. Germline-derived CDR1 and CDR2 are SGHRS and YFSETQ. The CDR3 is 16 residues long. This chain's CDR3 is CASSPGQVQPNYGYTF. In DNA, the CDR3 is TGCGCCAGCAGCCCCGGACAAGTCCAGCCTAACTATGGCTACACCTTC.

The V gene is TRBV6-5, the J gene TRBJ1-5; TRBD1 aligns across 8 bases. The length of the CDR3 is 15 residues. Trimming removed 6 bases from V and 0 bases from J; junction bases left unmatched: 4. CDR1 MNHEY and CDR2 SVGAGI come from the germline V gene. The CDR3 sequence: CASRRQGNSNQPQHF. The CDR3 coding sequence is TGTGCCAGCAGACGACAGGGGAATAGCAATCAGCCCCAGCATTTT.

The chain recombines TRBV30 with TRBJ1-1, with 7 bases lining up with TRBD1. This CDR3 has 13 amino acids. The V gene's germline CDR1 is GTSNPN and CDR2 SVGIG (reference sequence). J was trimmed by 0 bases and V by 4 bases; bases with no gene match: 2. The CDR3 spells CAWNRGLNTEAFF. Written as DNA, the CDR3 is TGTGCCTGGAACAGGGGCTTGAACACTGAAGCTTTCTTT.

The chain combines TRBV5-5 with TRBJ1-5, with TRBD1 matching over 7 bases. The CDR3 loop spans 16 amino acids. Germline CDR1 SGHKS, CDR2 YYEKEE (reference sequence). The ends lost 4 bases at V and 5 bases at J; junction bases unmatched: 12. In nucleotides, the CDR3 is TGTGCCAGCAGCCCAATTGGACAGGTCTCGGATCAGCCCCAGCATTTT. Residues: CASSPIGQVSDQPQHF.

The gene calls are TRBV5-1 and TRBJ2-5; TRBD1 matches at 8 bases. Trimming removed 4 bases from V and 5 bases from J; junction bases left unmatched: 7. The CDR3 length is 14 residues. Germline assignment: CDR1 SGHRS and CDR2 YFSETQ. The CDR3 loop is CASSSTGGRETQYF. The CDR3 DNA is TGCGCCAGCAGCAGCACAGGGGGGCGTGAGACCCAGTACTTC. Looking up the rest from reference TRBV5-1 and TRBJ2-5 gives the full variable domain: KAGVTQTPRYLIKTRGQQVTLSCSPISGHRSVSWYQQTPGQGLQFLFEYFSETQRNKGNFPGRFSGRQFSNSRSEMNVSTLELGDSALYLCASSSTGGRETQYFGPGTRLLVL.

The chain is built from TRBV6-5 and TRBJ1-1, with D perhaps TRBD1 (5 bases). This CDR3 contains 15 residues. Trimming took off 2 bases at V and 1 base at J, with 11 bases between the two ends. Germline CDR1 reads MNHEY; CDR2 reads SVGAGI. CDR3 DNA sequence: TGTGCCAGCAGTTACGCCGGACAATCGAACACTGAAGCTTTCTTT. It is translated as CASSYAGQSNTEAFF.

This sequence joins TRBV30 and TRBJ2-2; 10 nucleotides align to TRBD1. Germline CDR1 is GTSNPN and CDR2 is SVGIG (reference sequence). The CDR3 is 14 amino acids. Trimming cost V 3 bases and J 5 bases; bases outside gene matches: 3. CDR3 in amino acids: CAWRGDRGTGELFF. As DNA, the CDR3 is TGTGCCTGGAGAGGGGACAGGGGAACCGGGGAGCTGTTTTTT.

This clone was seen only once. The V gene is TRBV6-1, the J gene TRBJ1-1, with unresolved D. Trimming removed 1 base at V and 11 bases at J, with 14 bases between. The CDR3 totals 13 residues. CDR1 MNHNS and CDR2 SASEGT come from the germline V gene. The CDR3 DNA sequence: TGTGCCAGCAGTGAAGGGGTTAAGGCGGTGGCTTTCTTT. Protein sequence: CASSEGVKAVAFF.

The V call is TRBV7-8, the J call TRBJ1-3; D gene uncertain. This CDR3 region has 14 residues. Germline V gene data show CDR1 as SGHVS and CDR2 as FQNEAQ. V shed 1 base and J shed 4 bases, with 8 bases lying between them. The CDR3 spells CASSLGSQGNTIYF. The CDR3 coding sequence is TGTGCCAGCAGCTTAGGGTCGCAGGGAAACACCATATATTTT.

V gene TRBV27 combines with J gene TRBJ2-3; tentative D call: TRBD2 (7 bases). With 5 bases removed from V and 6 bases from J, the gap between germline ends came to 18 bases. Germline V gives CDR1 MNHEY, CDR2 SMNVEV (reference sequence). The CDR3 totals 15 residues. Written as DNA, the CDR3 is TGTGCCAGCAGTGGAACGGGGGGCACCCCGGATACGCAGTATTTT. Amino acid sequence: CASSGTGGTPDTQYF.

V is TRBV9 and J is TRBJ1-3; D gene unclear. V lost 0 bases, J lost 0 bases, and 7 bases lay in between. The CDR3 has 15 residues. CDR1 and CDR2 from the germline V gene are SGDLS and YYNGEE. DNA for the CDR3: TGTGCCAGCAGCGTAGCGCCGGGCTCTGGAAACACCATATATTTT. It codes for CASSVAPGSGNTIYF.

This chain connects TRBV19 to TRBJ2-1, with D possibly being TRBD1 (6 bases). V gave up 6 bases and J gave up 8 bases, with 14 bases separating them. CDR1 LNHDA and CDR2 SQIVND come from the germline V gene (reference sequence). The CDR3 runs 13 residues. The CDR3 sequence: CASSRGQSDEQFF. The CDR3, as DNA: TGTGCCAGTAGCAGGGGCCAGAGCGATGAGCAGTTCTTC.

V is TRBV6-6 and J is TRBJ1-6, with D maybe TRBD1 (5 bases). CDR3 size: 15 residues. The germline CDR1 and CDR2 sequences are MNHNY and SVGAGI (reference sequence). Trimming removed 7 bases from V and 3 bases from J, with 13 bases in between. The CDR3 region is CASMRDASYNSPLHF. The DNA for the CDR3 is TGTGCCAGCATGCGGGACGCTAGCTATAATTCACCCCTCCACTTT.

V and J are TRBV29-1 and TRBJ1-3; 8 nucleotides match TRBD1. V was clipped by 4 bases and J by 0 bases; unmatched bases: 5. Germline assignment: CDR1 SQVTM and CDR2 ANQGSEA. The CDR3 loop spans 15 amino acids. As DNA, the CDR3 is TGCAGCGTTGTAGGGACAGGTTTCTCTGGAAACACCATATATTTT. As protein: CSVVGTGFSGNTIYF.

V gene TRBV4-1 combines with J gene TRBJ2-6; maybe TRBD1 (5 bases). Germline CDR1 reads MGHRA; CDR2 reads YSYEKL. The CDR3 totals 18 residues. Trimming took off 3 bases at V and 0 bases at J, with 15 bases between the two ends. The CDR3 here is CASSHRQGPFSGANVLTF. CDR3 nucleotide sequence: TGCGCCAGCAGCCACAGGCAGGGCCCCTTCTCTGGGGCCAACGTCCTGACTTTC.